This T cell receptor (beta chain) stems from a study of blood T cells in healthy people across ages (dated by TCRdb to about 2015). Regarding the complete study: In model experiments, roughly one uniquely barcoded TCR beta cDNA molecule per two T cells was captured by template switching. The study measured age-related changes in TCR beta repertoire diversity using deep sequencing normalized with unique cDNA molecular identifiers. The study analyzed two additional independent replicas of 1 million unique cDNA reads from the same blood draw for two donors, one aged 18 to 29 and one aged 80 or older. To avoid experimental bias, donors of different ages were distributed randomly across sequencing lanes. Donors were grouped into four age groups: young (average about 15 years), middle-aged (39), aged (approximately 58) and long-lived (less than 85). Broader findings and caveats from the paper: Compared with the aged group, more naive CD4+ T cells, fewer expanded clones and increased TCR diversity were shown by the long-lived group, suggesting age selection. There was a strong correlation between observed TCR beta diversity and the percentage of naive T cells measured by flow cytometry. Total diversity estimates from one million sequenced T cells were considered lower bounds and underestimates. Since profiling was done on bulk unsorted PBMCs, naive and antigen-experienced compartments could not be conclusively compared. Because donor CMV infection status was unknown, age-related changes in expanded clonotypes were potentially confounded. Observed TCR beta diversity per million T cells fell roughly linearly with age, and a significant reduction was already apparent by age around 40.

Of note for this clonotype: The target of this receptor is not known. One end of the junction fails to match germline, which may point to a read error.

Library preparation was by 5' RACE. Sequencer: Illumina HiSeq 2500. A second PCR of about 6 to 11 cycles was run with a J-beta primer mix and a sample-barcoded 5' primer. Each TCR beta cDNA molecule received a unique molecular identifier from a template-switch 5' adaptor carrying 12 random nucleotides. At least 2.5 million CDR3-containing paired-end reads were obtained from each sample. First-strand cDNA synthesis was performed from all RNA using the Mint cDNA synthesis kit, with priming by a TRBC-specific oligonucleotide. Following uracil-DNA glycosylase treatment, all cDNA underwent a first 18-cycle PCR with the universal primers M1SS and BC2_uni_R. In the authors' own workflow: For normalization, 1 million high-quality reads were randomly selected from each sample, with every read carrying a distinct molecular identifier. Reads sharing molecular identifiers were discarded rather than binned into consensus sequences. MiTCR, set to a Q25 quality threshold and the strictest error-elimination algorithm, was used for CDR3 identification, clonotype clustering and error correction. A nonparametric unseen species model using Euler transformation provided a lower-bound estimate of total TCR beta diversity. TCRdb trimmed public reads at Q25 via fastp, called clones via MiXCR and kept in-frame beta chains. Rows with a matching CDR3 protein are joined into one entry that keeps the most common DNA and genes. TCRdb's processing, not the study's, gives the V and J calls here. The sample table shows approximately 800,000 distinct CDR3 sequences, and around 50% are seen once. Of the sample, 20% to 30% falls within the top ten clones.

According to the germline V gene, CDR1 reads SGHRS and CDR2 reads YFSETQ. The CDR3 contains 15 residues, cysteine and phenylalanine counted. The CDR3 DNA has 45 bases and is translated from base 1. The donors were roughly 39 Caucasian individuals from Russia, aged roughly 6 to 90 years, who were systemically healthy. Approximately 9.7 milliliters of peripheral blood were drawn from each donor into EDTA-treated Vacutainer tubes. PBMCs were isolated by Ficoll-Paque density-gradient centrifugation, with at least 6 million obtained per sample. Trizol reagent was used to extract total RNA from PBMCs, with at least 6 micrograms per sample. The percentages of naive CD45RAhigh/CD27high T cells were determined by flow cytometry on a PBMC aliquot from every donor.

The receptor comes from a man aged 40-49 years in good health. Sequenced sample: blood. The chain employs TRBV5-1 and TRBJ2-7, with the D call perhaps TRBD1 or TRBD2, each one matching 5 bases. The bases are TGCGCCAGCAGCTGGACACGGGGCCTATCGAATGAGCAGTCCTTC. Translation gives CASSWTRGLSNEQSF.